This T cell receptor beta chain stems from a study of control samples from healthy donors and cancer patients. Assay used: immunoSEQ multiplex PCR; TCRdb lists only in-frame clones, some missing. Among roughly 73,000 clones, 84% were seen once, and the ten largest hold approximately 30%. Germline CDR1 reads LNHDA; CDR2 reads SQIVND (reference sequence). V shed 3 bases, J shed 7 bases, and the junction held 8 bases outside the gene matches. CDR3 length equals 14 residues. The sample consisted of blood. V is TRBV19 and J is TRBJ1-1; 7 bases line up with TRBD1. The receptor's source is a man in his forties or fifties in good health. The CDR3, as DNA: TGTGCCAGTAGTATTTACGTGCAGGGGGGTGAAGCTTTCTTT. This translates into CASSIYVQGGEAFF.